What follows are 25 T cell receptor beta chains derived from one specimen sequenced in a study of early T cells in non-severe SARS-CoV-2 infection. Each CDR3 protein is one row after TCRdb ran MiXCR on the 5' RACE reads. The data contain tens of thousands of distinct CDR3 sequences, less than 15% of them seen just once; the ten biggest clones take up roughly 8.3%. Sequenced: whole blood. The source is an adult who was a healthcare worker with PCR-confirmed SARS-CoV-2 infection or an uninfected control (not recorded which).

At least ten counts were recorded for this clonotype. The CDR3 spells CASRQVMSSYEQYF. The CDR3 nucleotides read TGTGCCAGCCGGCAGGTTATGAGCTCCTACGAGCAGTACTTC. This chain connects TRBV7-8 to TRBJ2-7; D remains ambiguous. Germline CDR1 is SGHVS and CDR2 is FQNEAQ. The CDR3 runs to 14 residues. Trimming left V 8 bases short and J 0 bases short, with 14 bases between.

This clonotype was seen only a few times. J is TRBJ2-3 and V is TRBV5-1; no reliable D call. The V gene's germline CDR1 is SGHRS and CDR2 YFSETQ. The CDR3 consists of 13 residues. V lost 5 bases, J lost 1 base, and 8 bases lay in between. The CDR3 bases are TGCGCCAGCAGAGTGGAGCGCACAGATACGCAGTATTTT. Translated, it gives CASRVERTDTQYF.

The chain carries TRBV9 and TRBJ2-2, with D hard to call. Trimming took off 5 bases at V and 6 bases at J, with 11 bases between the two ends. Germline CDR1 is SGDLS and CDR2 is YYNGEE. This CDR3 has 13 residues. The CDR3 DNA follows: TGTGCCAGCAGTCCGACGAGCGCCGGGGAGCTGTTTTTT. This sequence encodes CASSPTSAGELFF.

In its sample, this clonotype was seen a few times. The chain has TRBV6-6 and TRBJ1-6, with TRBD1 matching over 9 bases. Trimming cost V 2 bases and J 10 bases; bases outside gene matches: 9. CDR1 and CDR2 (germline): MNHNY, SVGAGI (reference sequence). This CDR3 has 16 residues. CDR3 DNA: TGTGCCAGCAGTTACGTAGGGGGACAGGGAGGGTCACCCCTCCACTTT. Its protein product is CASSYVGGQGGSPLHF.

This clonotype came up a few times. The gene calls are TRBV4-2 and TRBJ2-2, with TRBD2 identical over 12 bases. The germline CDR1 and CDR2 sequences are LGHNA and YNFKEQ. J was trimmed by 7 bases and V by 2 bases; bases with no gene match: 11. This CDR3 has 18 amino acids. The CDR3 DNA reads TGTGCCAGCAGCCAATCTACTAGCGGGAGGCCCTCCGGCGGGGAGCTGTTTTTT. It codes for CASSQSTSGRPSGGELFF.

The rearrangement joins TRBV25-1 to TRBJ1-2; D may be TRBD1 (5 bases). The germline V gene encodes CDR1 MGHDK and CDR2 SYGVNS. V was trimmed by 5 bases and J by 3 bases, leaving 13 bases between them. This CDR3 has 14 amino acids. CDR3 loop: CASSLPGTHYGYTF. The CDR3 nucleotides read TGTGCCAGCAGTCTGCCCGGGACCCACTATGGCTACACCTTC.

CDR3 sequence: CASSSSPAAEQFF. In DNA, the CDR3 is TGTGCCAGCAGCTCCTCTCCCGCTGCTGAGCAGTTCTTC. The V call is TRBV7-9, the J call TRBJ2-1; D not certain. Germline loops: CDR1 SEHNR, CDR2 FQNEAQ (reference sequence). This CDR3 region has 13 residues. V shed 4 bases and J shed 9 bases, with 13 bases lying between them.

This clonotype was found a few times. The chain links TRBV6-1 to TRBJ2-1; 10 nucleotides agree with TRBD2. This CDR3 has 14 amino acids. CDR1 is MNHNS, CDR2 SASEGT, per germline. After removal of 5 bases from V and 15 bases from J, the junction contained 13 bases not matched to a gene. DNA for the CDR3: TGTGCCAGCAGTCTCGATGGGTCTAGCGGGAGTACGTTCTTC. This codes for CASSLDGSSGSTFF.

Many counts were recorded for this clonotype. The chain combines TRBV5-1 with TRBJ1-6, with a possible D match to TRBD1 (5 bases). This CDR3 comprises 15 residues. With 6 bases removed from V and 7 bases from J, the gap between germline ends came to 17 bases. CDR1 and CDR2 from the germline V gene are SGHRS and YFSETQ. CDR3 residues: CASTDSRAGNSPLHF. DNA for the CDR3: TGCGCCAGCACCGATTCGCGGGCAGGGAATTCACCCCTCCACTTT.

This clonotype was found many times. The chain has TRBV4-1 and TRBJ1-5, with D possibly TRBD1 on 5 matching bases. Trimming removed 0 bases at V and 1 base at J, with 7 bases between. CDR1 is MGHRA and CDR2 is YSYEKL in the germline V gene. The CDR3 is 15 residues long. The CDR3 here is CASSQDRGSNQPQHF. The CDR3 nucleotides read TGCGCCAGCAGCCAAGATCGGGGGAGCAATCAGCCCCAGCATTTT.

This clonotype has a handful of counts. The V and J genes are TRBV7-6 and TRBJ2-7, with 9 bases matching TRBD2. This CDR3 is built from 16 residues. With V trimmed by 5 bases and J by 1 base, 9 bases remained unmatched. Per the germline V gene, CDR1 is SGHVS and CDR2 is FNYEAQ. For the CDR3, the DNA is TGTGCCAGCAGCCCAGGAGCGGGAGGTTATTCCTACGAGCAGTACTTC. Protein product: CASSPGAGGYSYEQYF.

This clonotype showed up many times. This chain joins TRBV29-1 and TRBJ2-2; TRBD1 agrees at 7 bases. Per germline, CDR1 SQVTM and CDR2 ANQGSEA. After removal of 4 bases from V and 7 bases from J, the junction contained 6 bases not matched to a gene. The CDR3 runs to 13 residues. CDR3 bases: TGCAGCGTTGGAGGGGGCATGGGCGGGGAGCTGTTTTTT. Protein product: CSVGGGMGGELFF.

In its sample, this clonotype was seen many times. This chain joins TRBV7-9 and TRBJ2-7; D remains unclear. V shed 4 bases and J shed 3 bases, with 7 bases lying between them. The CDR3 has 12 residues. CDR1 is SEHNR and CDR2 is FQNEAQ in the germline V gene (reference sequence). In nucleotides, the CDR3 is TGTGCCAGCAGCTCCGACTTCTACGAGCAGTACTTC. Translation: CASSSDFYEQYF. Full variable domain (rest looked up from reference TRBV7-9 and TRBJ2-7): DTGVSQNPRHKITKRGQNVTFRCDPISEHNRLYWYRQTLGQGPEFLTYFQNEAQLEKSRLLSDRFSAERPKGSFSTLEIQRTEQGDSAMYLCASSSDFYEQYFGPGTRLTVT.

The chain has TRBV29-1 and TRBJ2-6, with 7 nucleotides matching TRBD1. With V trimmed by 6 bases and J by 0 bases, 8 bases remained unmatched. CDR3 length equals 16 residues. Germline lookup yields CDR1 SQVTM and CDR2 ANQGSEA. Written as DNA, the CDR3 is TGCAGCGTATCGACAGGGTCCCACTCTGGGGCCAACGTCCTGACTTTC. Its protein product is CSVSTGSHSGANVLTF.

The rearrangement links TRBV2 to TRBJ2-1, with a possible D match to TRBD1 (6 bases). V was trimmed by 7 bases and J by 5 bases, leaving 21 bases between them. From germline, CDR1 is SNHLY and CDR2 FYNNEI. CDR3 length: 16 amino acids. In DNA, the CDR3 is TGTGCCAGCATCGACCCCACCACGGGACACGACAATGAGCAGTTCTTC. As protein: CASIDPTTGHDNEQFF.

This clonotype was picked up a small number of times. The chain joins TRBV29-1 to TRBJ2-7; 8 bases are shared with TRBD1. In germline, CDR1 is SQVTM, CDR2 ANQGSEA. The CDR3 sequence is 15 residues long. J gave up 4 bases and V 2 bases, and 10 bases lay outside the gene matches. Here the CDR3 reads CSVEKGTGGIYEQYF. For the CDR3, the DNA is TGCAGCGTTGAAAAGGGAACAGGGGGGATTTACGAGCAGTACTTC.

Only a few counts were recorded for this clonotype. CDR3 region: CASSLESGLGNTEAFF. The CDR3 coding sequence is TGTGCCAGCAGCTTGGAAAGCGGACTAGGGAACACTGAAGCTTTCTTT. This chain connects TRBV7-3 to TRBJ1-1; no firm D call. The CDR3 extends over 16 amino acids. The V and J ends lost 3 bases and 1 base respectively, with 15 bases between them. CDR1 is SGHTA and CDR2 is FQGTGA in the germline V gene.

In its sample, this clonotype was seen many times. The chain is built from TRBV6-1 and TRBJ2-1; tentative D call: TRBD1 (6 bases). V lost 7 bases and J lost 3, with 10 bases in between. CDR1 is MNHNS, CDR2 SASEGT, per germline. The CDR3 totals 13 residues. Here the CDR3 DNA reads TGTGCCAGCACGGGACAAATCTACAATGAGCAGTTCTTC. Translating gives CASTGQIYNEQFF.

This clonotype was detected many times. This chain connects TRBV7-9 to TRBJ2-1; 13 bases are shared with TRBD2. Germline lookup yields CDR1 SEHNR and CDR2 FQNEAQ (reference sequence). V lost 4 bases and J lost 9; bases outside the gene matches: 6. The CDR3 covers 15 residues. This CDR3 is CASSWTSGRKGEQFF. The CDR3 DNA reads TGTGCCAGCAGCTGGACTAGCGGGAGAAAGGGTGAGCAGTTCTTC.

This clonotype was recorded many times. CDR3 protein: CASSFNSPDSPLHF. CDR3 in DNA: TGTGCCAGCAGTTTTAATTCACCCGACTCACCCCTCCACTTT. V gene TRBV12-3 or TRBV12-4 combines with J gene TRBJ1-6; D is unclear. This CDR3 is 14 amino acids long. Trimming pared 3 bases from V and 10 bases from J, leaving 13 bases between.

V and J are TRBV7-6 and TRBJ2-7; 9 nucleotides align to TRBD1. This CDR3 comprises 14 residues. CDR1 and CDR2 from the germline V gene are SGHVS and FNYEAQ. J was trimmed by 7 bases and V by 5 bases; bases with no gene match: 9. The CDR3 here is CASSPRNRGREQYF. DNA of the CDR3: TGTGCCAGCAGCCCTCGTAACAGGGGGCGGGAGCAGTACTTC.

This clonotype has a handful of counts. CDR3 nucleotides: TGTGCCAGCAGCTTGGTCGGGTCTGAGACCCAGTACTTC. This sequence encodes CASSLVGSETQYF. The rearrangement uses TRBV5-4 and TRBJ2-5; D gene uncertain. The CDR3 runs 13 residues. The germline gives CDR1 SGHNT, CDR2 YYREEE (reference sequence). The germline V and J ends were trimmed by 0 bases and 5 bases, with 8 bases remaining between them.

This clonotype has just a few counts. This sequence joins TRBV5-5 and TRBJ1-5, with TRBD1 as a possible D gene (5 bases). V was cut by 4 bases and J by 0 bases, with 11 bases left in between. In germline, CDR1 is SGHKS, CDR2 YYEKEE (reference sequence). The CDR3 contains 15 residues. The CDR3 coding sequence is TGTGCCAGCAGCCTGCTGGGGGATAGCAATCAGCCCCAGCATTTT. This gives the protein CASSLLGDSNQPQHF.

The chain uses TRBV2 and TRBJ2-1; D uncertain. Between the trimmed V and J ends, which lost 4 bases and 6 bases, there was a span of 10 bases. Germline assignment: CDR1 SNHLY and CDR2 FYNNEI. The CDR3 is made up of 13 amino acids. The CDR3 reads CASSVSEFNEQFF. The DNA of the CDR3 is TGTGCCAGCAGTGTATCGGAGTTCAATGAGCAGTTCTTC.

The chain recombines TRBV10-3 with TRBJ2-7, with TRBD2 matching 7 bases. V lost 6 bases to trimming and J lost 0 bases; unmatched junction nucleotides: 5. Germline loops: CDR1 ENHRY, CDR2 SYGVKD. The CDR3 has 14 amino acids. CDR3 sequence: CAISLAAPSYEQYF. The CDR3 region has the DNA TGTGCCATCAGCCTAGCGGCCCCCTCCTACGAGCAGTACTTC.